This T cell receptor (beta chain) was observed in a study of tumor-infiltrating lymphocytes in primary liver carcinoma. As for the study in general: The patient population consisted of men and women between 30 and 69 years of age. Staging placed the tumors at T1-T3 N0M0, and they measured about 4 to 11 cm across. Roughly 3.65 to 7.5 million productive TCRbeta reads were obtained per sample, with similar numbers across tissue types.

Total RNA (about 500 ng) served as template for TCR beta cDNA synthesis primed by a constant-region primer. Slightly modified ARM-PCR with three nested multiplex PCR rounds yielded TCR beta libraries. TCRdb reprocessed the multiplex PCR reads with MiXCR, giving one entry per CDR3 protein. This table holds roughly 330,000 distinct CDR3 sequences, roughly 61% found once. This clonotype was picked up many times. No antigen is known for it. Extraction also yielded germline DNA, while blood RNA was obtained from unsorted whole blood. Study observations and caveats: Against blood, tumors held a significantly higher top-250-clone fraction (p = 0.039).

The clonotype comes from a middle-aged man with primary liver carcinoma and hepatitis B virus infection. The material sequenced was peripheral blood.

The CDR3 spells CASNEKGSQGQPQHF. In nucleotides, the CDR3 is TGTGCCAGCAATGAAAAGGGGTCGCAAGGTCAGCCCCAGCATTTT. The J gene is TRBJ1-5, the V gene TRBV6-6; D is perhaps TRBD1 (5 bases). Trimming took off 7 bases at V and 6 bases at J, with 19 bases between the two ends. The CDR3 totals 15 residues. Germline V lookup: CDR1 MNHNY, CDR2 SVGAGI (reference sequence).